The rows below give T cell receptor beta chains drawn from one sample of a study of identifying expanded T cells in peripheral blood. Method: immunoSEQ multiplex PCR; TCRdb's copy keeps in-frame clones and lacks some. This sample has approximately 100,000 clones, with around 89% found just once. Sequenced input: blood. The receptors stem from a person aged 18 to 75 in good health. Each CDR3 is given with its conserved first and last residue. A D gene is named only where the DNA matches it firmly. Clone size appears in some rows only: once, few, many, or a class for an expanded clone.

j_gene: TRBJ1-4; abundance: few; v_gene: TRBV7-2; d_gene: .; CDR3nt: TGTGCCAGCAGCCCTAGATCGAATGAAAAACTGTTTTTT; CDR3aa: CASSPRSNEKLFF
j_gene: TRBJ1-4; abundance: .; v_gene: TRBV6-1; d_gene: .; CDR3nt: TGTGCCAGCAGCGAGGCCGGGACATACAAAGAAAAACTGTTTTTT; CDR3aa: CASSEAGTYKEKLFF
j_gene: TRBJ2-1; abundance: once; v_gene: TRBV7-9; d_gene: TRBD2; CDR3nt: TGTGCCAGCAGCTATCCGACGGGTCAAAGCGGGGGGAATTACAATGAGCAGTTCTTC; CDR3aa: CASSYPTGQSGGNYNEQFF
j_gene: TRBJ2-2; abundance: .; v_gene: TRBV9; d_gene: .; CDR3nt: TGTGCCAGCAGCGTACTAGGGTCCGGGGAGCTGTTTTTT; CDR3aa: CASSVLGSGELFF
j_gene: TRBJ1-1; abundance: .; v_gene: TRBV2; d_gene: .; CDR3nt: TGTGCCAGCAGTGGCCAAACAGGCATGAACACTGAAGCTTTCTTT; CDR3aa: CASSGQTGMNTEAFF
j_gene: TRBJ1-2; abundance: .; v_gene: TRBV7-6; d_gene: TRBD1; CDR3nt: TGTGCCAGCAGCCCAAGGGGGACAGGGAATGGCTACACCTTC; CDR3aa: CASSPRGTGNGYTF
j_gene: TRBJ2-2; abundance: .; v_gene: TRBV6-4; d_gene: TRBD1; CDR3nt: TGTGCCAGCAGTTACGCCCCGACAGGGGCCGGGGAGCTGTTTTTT; CDR3aa: CASSYAPTGAGELFF
j_gene: TRBJ1-2; abundance: .; v_gene: TRBV11-2; d_gene: .; CDR3nt: TGTGCCAGCAGCTTAGATCTGGGAATCACGGTAGGAAGGAGTCGCTATGGCTACACCTTC; CDR3aa: CASSLDLGITVGRSRYGYTF
j_gene: TRBJ2-2; abundance: .; v_gene: TRBV23-1; d_gene: .; CDR3nt: TGCGCCAGCAGTCAATCCAGTACCGGGGAGCTGTTTTTT; CDR3aa: CASSQSSTGELFF
j_gene: TRBJ2-3; abundance: .; v_gene: TRBV29-1; d_gene: .; CDR3nt: TGCAGCGTTGAATCGGAGGGGGGAAGAGATACGCAGTATTTT; CDR3aa: CSVESEGGRDTQYF
j_gene: TRBJ2-3; abundance: .; v_gene: TRBV4-2; d_gene: .; CDR3nt: TGTGCCAGCAGCCGACTGGGGGGCTTCCGAGGGACGGATACGCAGTATTTT; CDR3aa: CASSRLGGFRGTDTQYF
j_gene: TRBJ1-4; abundance: few; v_gene: TRBV2; d_gene: TRBD1; CDR3nt: TGTGCCAGCAGTTTTACAGGGGGCCGGGAAAAACTGTTTTTT; CDR3aa: CASSFTGGREKLFF
j_gene: TRBJ2-6; abundance: .; v_gene: TRBV27; d_gene: .; CDR3nt: TGTGCCAGCAGTACAGACTCCAAAGCCGGGGCCAACGTCCTGACTTTC; CDR3aa: CASSTDSKAGANVLTF
j_gene: TRBJ2-1; abundance: .; v_gene: TRBV6-1; d_gene: .; CDR3nt: TGTGCCAGCCGGGGCAGGGGTTACAATGAGCAGTTCTTC; CDR3aa: CASRGRGYNEQFF
j_gene: TRBJ1-5; abundance: .; v_gene: TRBV27; d_gene: .; CDR3nt: TGTGCCAGCAGTTTAAAGGGCGGGACCTCTAATCAGCCCCAGCATTTT; CDR3aa: CASSLKGGTSNQPQHF
j_gene: TRBJ1-4; abundance: .; v_gene: TRBV28; d_gene: .; CDR3nt: TGTGCCAGCAGTTTGGGCATTACTAATGAAAAACTGTTTTTT; CDR3aa: CASSLGITNEKLFF
j_gene: TRBJ2-3; abundance: .; v_gene: TRBV19; d_gene: TRBD2; CDR3nt: TGTGCCAGTAGCGATCGGACTAGATTCACAGATACGCAGTATTTT; CDR3aa: CASSDRTRFTDTQYF
j_gene: TRBJ2-1; abundance: .; v_gene: TRBV29-1; d_gene: .; CDR3nt: TGCAGCGTCCTAAGACCCCCGGGGACCTCCTACAATGAGCAGTTCTTC; CDR3aa: CSVLRPPGTSYNEQFF
j_gene: TRBJ2-3; abundance: .; v_gene: TRBV6-1; d_gene: .; CDR3nt: TGTGCCAGCAGTGATACCGGGCAGGTCACAGATACGCAGTATTTT; CDR3aa: CASSDTGQVTDTQYF
j_gene: TRBJ2-5; abundance: .; v_gene: TRBV13; d_gene: TRBD2; CDR3nt: TGTGCCAGCAGCTCCCGAGCGGGAGCGGAGACCCAGTACTTC; CDR3aa: CASSSRAGAETQYF
j_gene: TRBJ1-2; abundance: .; v_gene: TRBV6-1; d_gene: TRBD1; CDR3nt: TGTGCCAGCAGTGACTACAGGGGGGCTAACTATGGCTACACCTTC; CDR3aa: CASSDYRGANYGYTF
j_gene: TRBJ2-1; abundance: .; v_gene: TRBV7-3; d_gene: .; CDR3nt: TGTGCCAGCAGCTCCTACCTAGCCAATGAGCAGTTCTTC; CDR3aa: CASSSYLANEQFF
j_gene: TRBJ2-3; abundance: .; v_gene: TRBV5-1; d_gene: .; CDR3nt: TGCGCCAGCAGCTTGATTGCTTTTGCGGATACGCAGTATTTT; CDR3aa: CASSLIAFADTQYF
j_gene: TRBJ1-2; abundance: .; v_gene: TRBV29-1; d_gene: .; CDR3nt: TGCAGCGTTGTGGGTCAGGGCTATGGCTACACCTTC; CDR3aa: CSVVGQGYGYTF
j_gene: TRBJ1-6; abundance: once; v_gene: TRBV6-6; d_gene: .; CDR3nt: TGTGCCAGCAGCCCCTTTCCGCCCCTCCACTTT; CDR3aa: CASSPFPPLHF
j_gene: TRBJ2-5; abundance: .; v_gene: TRBV29-1; d_gene: .; CDR3nt: TGCAGCGTTGGCCCGCAAGAGGCCCAGTACTTC; CDR3aa: CSVGPQEAQYF